This T cell receptor beta chain was documented in a study of OX40 agonist ivuxolimab in advanced cancers. For the wider study: Ivuxolimab was a fully human IgG2 agonistic monoclonal antibody targeting the costimulatory receptor OX40 (CD134). The dose-escalation cohort was approximately 83% male with a mean age of approximately 60 years, ranging from 23 to 79. Partial responses were achieved by three dose-escalation patients, of whom one had hepatocellular carcinoma and two had cutaneous melanoma. Intravenous ivuxolimab was administered to patients every 2 weeks at six dose levels: 0.01, 0.1, 0.3, 1.5, 3 and 10 mg/kg. Of the roughly 50 dose-escalation patients, hepatocellular carcinoma was present in roughly 19, melanoma in approximately 15, renal cell carcinoma in 9 and head and neck cancer in 9. Patients were allowed to have had prior anti-PD-1, anti-PD-L1 or anti-CTLA-4 therapy, and around two fifths of the dose-escalation patients had been treated with checkpoint inhibitors. The paper covers the monotherapy dose-escalation part of the phase I ivuxolimab trial, which included N = 52 patients. The point of sequencing TCRbeta in the periphery was to test whether ivuxolimab changed TCR sequence diversity and drove clonal T-cell expansion.

Patients with autoimmune disease history or receiving systemic immunosuppression were excluded from the trial. Peripheral blood for TCR sequencing was drawn from every dose cohort at baseline, at cycle 4 day 1 and at cycle 7 day 1. Samples were obtained from an open-label, multicenter, first-in-human phase I dose-escalation trial of ivuxolimab. The trial enrolled adults with locally advanced or metastatic head and neck squamous cell, hepatocellular, melanoma or renal cell carcinoma. CD4+ and CD8+ T cells were sorted separately from peripheral blood before TCR sequencing. The CDR3 starts with the cysteine, ends with the phenylalanine, and has 17 residues. CDR3 DNA is the only sequence kept; it has 51 bases, read in frame from the first base. The CDR1 and CDR2 encoded by the germline V gene are KGHSH and LQKENI. V gives up 5 bases and J gives up 6 bases, and the segment between their germline ends measures 23 bases.

Comment on this clone: Its recognized antigen is unknown. Per-base qualities were not stored, and no clone one base away is much larger.

General study outcomes and caveats: The antigen specificity of the clonally expanded peripheral T cells was not determined. At doses of 0.1 to 3.0 mg/kg, clonal expansion of both CD4+ and CD8+ T cells in blood was seen between baseline and week 6. Partial responders in the 0.1-3.0 mg/kg groups had among the lowest normalized peripheral clonal expansion, especially among CD8+ T cells. Low levels of normalized T-cell clonal expansion were also shown by some nonresponding patients. After ivuxolimab, CD8+ T cells had more expanded clones than CD4+ T cells on average.

To sequence the TCRbeta CDR3 region, genomic DNA was isolated from the sorted cells. The immunoSEQ Assay was used to sequence the TCRbeta CDR3 regions. What TCRdb holds here is the immuneACCESS table cut down to in-frame rearrangements. Part of the clones is not present; checked against another copy, under half of the missing clones reflect an unresolved V gene, and the others are unexplained. Recorded for this sample are 65,000 to 85,000 clones; approximately 92% of them occurred a single time. The ten top clones hold about 0.63% of the sample. The sequencing used CD4+ or CD8+ T cells sorted from blood, collected in a trial of the OX40 agonist ivuxolimab. The V gene is TRBV18 and the J gene is TRBJ1-5; 5 matching bases give a weak D call of TRBD1. The clonotype originates from an adult with an advanced solid tumor such as melanoma, head and neck, liver or kidney cancer. The CDR3 here reads CASSTTGGEVLRQPQHF. In nucleotide form, the sequence is TGTGCCAGCTCAACAACCGGGGGTGAAGTCCTCCGTCAGCCCCAGCATTTT.